This TCR beta chain was captured in a study of technical replicates of blood from several donors. Measured with immunoSEQ multiplex PCR; TCRdb has only the in-frame clones, and not every one. The data show under 80,000 clones, 89% seen once. Trimming took 1 base from V and 0 from J, leaving 16 bases between them. Germline V CDR1 and CDR2: LNHNV, YYDKDF (reference sequence). This CDR3 is 18 amino acids long. Material for sequencing was PBMCs. The source of this sequence is a human donor in good health. Some clones in this sample may be carry-over from other donors' samples. The genes are TRBV15 and TRBJ1-3; no firm D call. The CDR3 here is CATSRAGGNHFSGNTIYF. CDR3 sequence (DNA): TGTGCCACCAGCAGAGCGGGTGGCAACCATTTCTCTGGAAACACCATATATTTT.